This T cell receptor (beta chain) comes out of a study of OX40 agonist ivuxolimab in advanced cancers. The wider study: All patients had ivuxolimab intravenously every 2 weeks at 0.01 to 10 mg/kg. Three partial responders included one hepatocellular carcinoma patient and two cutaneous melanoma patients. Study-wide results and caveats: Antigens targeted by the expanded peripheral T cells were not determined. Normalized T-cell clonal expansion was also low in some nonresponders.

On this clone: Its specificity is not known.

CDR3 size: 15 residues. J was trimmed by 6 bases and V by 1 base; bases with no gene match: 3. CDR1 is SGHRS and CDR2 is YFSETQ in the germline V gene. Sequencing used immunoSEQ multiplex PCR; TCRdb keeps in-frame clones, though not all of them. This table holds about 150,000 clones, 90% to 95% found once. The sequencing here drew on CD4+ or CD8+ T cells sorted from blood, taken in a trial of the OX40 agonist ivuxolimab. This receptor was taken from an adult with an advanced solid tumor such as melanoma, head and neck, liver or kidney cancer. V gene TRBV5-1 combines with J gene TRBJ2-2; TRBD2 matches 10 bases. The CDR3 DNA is TGCGCCAGCAGCTTGTCGCTAGCGGGAGCCGGGGAGCTGTTTTTT. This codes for CASSLSLAGAGELFF. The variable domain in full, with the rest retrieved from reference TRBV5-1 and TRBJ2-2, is KAGVTQTPRYLIKTRGQQVTLSCSPISGHRSVSWYQQTPGQGLQFLFEYFSETQRNKGNFPGRFSGRQFSNSRSEMNVSTLELGDSALYLCASSLSLAGAGELFFGEGSRLTVL.